This TCR beta chain stems from a study of T-cell reconstitution after alpha-beta-depleted transplantation in children. Comments on this clonotype: Its specificity is unknown.

Study-wide points: Among T cells one year after transplant, newly produced cells accounted for most counts and diversity. Several hundred expanded graft clones reportedly supplied alpha-beta T cells about two months after transplant. Where some patients showed high TCRbeta diversity at day 60, it came from recipient T cells and thymic progenitors that had survived.

Researchers prepared the TCRbeta library using unique molecular identifiers, the study reports. TCRdb re-analysed the PCR reads in MiXCR, keeping a single row per CDR3 protein. Of some 840,000 distinct CDR3 sequences listed, around 17% are singletons. Deletions cut 6 bases from V and 8 bases from J, with 17 bases between. Germline assignment: CDR1 DFQATT and CDR2 SNEGSKA (reference sequence). The CDR3 is 14 residues long. This TCR was sampled from a male patient aged 10 to 17 who had a stem cell transplant for acute lymphoblastic leukemia, so the T cells may come from the graft donor. The rearrangement uses TRBV20-1 and TRBJ1-6; perhaps TRBD1 as D (6 bases). Sample: PBMCs, mostly from graft donor cells, taken 360 days after TCRalphabeta/CD19-depleted stem cell transplant. The CDR3, as DNA: TGCAGTGCCCCGACGGCGGGGGCGTATTCACCCCTCCACTTT. As protein: CSAPTAGAYSPLHF.